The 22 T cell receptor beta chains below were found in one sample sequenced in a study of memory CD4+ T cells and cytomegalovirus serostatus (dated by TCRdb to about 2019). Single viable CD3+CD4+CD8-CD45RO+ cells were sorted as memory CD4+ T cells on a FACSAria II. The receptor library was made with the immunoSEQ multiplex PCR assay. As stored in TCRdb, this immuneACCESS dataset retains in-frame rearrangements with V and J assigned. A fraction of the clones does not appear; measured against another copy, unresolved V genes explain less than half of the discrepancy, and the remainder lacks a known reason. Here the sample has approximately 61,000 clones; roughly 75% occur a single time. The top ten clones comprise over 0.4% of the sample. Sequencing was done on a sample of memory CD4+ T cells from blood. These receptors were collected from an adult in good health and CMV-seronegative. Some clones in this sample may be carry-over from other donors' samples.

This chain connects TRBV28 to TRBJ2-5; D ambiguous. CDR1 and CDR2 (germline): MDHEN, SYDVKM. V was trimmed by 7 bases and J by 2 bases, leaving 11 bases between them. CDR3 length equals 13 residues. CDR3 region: CASKEQNQETQYF. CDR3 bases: TGTGCCAGCAAAGAACAGAATCAAGAGACCCAGTACTTC.

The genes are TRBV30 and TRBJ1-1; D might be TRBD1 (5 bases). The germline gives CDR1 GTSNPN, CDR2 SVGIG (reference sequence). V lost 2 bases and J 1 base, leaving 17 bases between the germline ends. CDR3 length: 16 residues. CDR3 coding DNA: TGTGCCTGGAGTCGACTCCTGGGGCAGGAGAACACTGAAGCTTTCTTT. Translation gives CAWSRLLGQENTEAFF.

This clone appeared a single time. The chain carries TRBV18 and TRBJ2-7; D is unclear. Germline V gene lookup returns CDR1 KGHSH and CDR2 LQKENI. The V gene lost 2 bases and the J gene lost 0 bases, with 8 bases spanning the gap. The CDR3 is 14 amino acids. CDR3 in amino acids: CASSPSVNSYEQYF. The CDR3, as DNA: TGTGCCAGCTCACCATCGGTGAACTCCTACGAGCAGTACTTC.

The CDR3 reads CSARPNEKLFF. Written as DNA, the CDR3 is TGCAGTGCTAGACCTAATGAAAAACTGTTTTTT. The chain couples TRBV20-1 to TRBJ1-4; no clear D gene. CDR1 is DFQATT and CDR2 is SNEGSKA in the germline V gene (reference sequence). The CDR3 has 11 amino acids. V was shortened by 2 bases and J by 3 bases, with 1 base between the two germline ends.

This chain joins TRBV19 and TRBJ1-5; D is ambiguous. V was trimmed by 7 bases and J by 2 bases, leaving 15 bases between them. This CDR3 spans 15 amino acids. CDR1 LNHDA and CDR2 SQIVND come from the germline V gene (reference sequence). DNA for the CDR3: TGTGCCAGTAATTTCCGAGGTGGGGGCAATCAGCCCCAGCATTTT. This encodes CASNFRGGGNQPQHF.

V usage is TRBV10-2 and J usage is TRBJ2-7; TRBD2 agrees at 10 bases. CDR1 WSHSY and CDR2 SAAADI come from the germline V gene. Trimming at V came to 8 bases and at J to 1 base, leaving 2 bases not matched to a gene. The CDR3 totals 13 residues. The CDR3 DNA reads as TGCGCCAGCCGTAGCGGGGGGTCCTACGAGCAGTACTTC. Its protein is CASRSGGSYEQYF.

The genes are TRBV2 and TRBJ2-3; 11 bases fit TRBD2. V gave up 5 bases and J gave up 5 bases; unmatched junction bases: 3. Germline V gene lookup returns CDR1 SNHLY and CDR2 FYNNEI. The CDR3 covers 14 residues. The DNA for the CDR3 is TGTGCCAGCAGTCGCGGACTAGCGGGAGATACGCAGTATTTT. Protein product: CASSRGLAGDTQYF.

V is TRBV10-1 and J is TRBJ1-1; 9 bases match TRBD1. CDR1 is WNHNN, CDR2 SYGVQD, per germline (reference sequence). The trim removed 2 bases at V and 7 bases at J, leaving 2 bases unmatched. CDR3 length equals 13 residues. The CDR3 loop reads CASSEGTGIEAFF. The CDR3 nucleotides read TGCGCCAGCAGTGAGGGGACAGGGATTGAAGCTTTCTTT.

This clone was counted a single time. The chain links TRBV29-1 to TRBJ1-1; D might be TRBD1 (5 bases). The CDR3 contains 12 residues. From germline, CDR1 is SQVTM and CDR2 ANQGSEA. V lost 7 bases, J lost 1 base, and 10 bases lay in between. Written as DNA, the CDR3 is TGCAGCGGGGGGTGGGGGAACACTGAAGCTTTCTTT. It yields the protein CSGGWGNTEAFF.

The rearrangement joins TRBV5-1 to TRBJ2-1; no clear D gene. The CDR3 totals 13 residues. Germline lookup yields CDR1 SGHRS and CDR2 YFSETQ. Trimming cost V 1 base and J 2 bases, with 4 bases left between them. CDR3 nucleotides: TGCGCCAGCAGCTTGATTGCCTACAATGAGCAGTTCTTC. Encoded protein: CASSLIAYNEQFF.

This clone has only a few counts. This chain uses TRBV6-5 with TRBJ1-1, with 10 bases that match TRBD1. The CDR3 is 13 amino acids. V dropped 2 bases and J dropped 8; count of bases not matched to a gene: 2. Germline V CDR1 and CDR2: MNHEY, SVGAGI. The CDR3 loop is CASSYGTGEEAFF. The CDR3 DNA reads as TGTGCCAGCAGTTACGGGACAGGGGAGGAAGCTTTCTTT.

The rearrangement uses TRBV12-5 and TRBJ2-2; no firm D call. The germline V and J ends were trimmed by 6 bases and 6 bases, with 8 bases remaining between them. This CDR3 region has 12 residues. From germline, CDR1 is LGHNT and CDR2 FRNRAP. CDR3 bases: TGTGCTAGTGGGGGTGGGGCCGGGGAGCTGTTTTTT. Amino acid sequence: CASGGGAGELFF.

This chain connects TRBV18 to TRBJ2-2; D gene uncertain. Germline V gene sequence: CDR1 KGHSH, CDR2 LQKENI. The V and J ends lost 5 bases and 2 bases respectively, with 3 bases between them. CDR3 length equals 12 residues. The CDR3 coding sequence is TGTGCCAGCTCATATAACACCGGGGAGCTGTTTTTT. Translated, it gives CASSYNTGELFF.

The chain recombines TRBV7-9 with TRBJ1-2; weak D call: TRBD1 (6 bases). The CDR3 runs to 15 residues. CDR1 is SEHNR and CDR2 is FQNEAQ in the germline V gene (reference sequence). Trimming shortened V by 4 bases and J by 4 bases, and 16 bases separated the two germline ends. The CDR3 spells CASSSWTGASYGYTF. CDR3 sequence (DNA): TGTGCCAGCAGCTCCTGGACGGGGGCGAGCTATGGCTACACCTTC.

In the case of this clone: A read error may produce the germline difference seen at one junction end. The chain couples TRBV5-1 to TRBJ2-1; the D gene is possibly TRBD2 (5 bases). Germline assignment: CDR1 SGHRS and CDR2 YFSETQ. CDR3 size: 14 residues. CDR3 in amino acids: CASRLVSAGNEQFF. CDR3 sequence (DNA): TGCGCCAGCAGATTGGTGTCGGCGGGCAATGAGCAGTTCTTC.

In DNA, the CDR3 is TGCGCCAGCAGCTTGTCTCCAGGGGACAATCAGCCCCAGCATTTT. It yields the protein CASSLSPGDNQPQHF. The rearrangement links TRBV5-1 to TRBJ1-5; a possible D gene is TRBD1 (6 bases). The CDR3 is made up of 15 amino acids. Germline values: CDR1 SGHRS, CDR2 YFSETQ. Trimming removed 1 base from V and 3 bases from J, with 11 bases in between.

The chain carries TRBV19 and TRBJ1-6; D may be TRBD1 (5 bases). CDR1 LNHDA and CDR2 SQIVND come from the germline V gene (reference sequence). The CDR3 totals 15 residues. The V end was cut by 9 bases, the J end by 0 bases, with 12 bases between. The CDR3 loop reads CASSDRISYNSPLHF. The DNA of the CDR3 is TGTGCCAGCAGCGACAGAATCTCCTATAATTCACCCCTCCACTTT.

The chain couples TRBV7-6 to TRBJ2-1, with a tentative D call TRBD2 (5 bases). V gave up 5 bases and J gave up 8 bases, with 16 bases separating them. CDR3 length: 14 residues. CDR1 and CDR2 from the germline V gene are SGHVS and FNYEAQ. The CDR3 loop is CASSPQGGPDEQFF. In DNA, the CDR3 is TGTGCCAGCAGCCCCCAAGGCGGGCCGGATGAGCAGTTCTTC.

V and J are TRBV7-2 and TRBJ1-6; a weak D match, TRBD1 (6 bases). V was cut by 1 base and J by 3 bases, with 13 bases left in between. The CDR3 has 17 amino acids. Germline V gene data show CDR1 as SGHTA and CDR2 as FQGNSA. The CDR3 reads CASSLGGGPLYNSPLHF. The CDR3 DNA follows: TGTGCCAGCAGCTTAGGGGGGGGGCCCCTCTATAATTCACCCCTCCACTTT.

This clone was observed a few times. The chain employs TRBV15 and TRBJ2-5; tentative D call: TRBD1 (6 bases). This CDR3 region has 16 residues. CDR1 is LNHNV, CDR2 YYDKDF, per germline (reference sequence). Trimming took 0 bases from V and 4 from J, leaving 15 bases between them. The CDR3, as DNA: TGTGCCACCAGCAGAGAAGGGCAGGGGAAAAGAGAGACCCAGTACTTC. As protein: CATSREGQGKRETQYF.

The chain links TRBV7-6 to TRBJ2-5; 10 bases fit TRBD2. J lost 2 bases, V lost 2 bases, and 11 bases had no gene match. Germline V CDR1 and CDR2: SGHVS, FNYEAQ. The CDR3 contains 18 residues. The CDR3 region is CASSLRRGTSGTQETQYF. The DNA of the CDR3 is TGTGCCAGCAGCTTACGCCGCGGCACTAGCGGGACTCAAGAGACCCAGTACTTC.

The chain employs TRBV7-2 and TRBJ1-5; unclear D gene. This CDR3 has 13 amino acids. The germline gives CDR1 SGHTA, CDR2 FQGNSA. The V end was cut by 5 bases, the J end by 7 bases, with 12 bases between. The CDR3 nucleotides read TGTGCCAGCAGCCGACAAAGTTCGCAGCCCCAGCATTTT. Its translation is CASSRQSSQPQHF. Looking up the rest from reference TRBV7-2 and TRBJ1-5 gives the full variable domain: GAGVSQSPSNKVTEKGKDVELRCDPISGHTALYWYRQSLGQGLEFLIYFQGNSAPDKSGLPSDRFSAERTGGSVSTLTIQRTQQEDSAVYLCASSRQSSQPQHFGDGTRLSIL.